The 24 T cell receptor beta chains below all came from one sample that was sequenced in a study of shared clonotypes between healthy human individuals. Sequenced by immunoSEQ multiplex PCR; TCRdb stores in-frame clones only, minus some. This sample carries fewer than 600,000 clones, 79% of them seen once, and the ten largest clones take 10% to 15%. Sequencing was done on a sample of PBMCs. These receptors were collected from a woman aged 40 to 55 in good health. Some clones in this sample may be carry-over from other donors' samples.

The gene calls are TRBV5-1 and TRBJ2-3, with D maybe TRBD1 (5 bases). Trimming shortened V by 2 bases and J by 4 bases, and 11 bases separated the two germline ends. The CDR3 is 14 residues long. The germline V gene has CDR1 SGHRS and CDR2 YFSETQ. The CDR3 is CASSLFTGSDTQYF. CDR3 bases: TGCGCCAGCAGCTTATTCACAGGATCAGATACGCAGTATTTT.

This chain links TRBV19 with TRBJ1-1; 8 positions match TRBD1. J gave up 4 bases and V 10 bases, and 5 bases lay outside the gene matches. This CDR3 has 12 residues. Germline assignment: CDR1 LNHDA and CDR2 SQIVND (reference sequence). The CDR3 loop is CATRGQGTEAFF. The CDR3 DNA follows: TGTGCCACCAGGGGGCAGGGCACTGAAGCTTTCTTT.

Note on this clone: Other DNA variants within this sample encode the same CDR3. V gene TRBV5-4 combines with J gene TRBJ2-1; no clear D gene. Trimming shortened V by 0 bases and J by 8 bases, and 9 bases separated the two germline ends. Germline V lookup: CDR1 SGHNT, CDR2 YYREEE (reference sequence). The CDR3 sequence is 13 residues long. In DNA, the CDR3 is TGTGCCAGCAGCTTGGTATCCGCGGATGAGCAGTTCTTC. This gives the protein CASSLVSADEQFF.

This clone was observed a single time. One end of the junction fails to match germline, which may point to a read error. The rearrangement joins TRBV7-7 to TRBJ2-5, with D uncertain. The CDR3 is 14 amino acids. From germline, CDR1 is SSHAT and CDR2 FNYEAQ (reference sequence). Here the CDR3 reads CASSLEAGIGTQYF. CDR3 DNA: TGTGCTAGCAGCTTAGAGGCAGGCATCGGGACCCAGTACTTC.

The chain joins TRBV18 to TRBJ1-1; D gene uncertain. V lost 2 bases to trimming and J lost 8 bases, with 18 bases between them. The CDR3 has 15 amino acids. The germline CDR1 and CDR2 sequences are KGHSH and LQKENI. CDR3 loop: CASSPVNTWGSEAFF. The DNA of the CDR3 is TGTGCCAGCTCACCAGTAAACACTTGGGGTTCGGAAGCTTTCTTT.

This chain uses TRBV11-2 with TRBJ2-7; D remains unclear. The V gene lost 2 bases and the J gene lost 0 bases, with 11 bases spanning the gap. The CDR3 is 15 amino acids. CDR1 is SGHAT, CDR2 FQNNGV, per germline. This CDR3 is CASSLRWLNSYEQYF. CDR3 in DNA: TGTGCCAGCAGCTTACGGTGGTTAAACTCCTACGAGCAGTACTTC.

The chain employs TRBV29-1 and TRBJ2-3; D call uncertain. The germline gives CDR1 SQVTM, CDR2 ANQGSEA. This CDR3 contains 11 residues. V dropped 1 base and J dropped 5 bases, with 4 bases sitting between them. The CDR3 DNA sequence: TGCAGCGTTGAAGGGAGAGATACGCAGTATTTT. Its protein product is CSVEGRDTQYF.

This chain joins TRBV5-1 and TRBJ2-5, with D possibly being TRBD2 (5 bases). Looked up from germline, CDR1 is SGHRS and CDR2 is YFSETQ. This CDR3 is built from 13 residues. V lost 6 bases, J lost 4 bases, and 13 bases lay in between. The CDR3: CASMRVLGETQYF. Written as DNA, the CDR3 is TGCGCCAGCATGAGGGTTTTAGGAGAGACCCAGTACTTC. Full variable domain (outside the CDR3, taken from reference TRBV5-1 and TRBJ2-5): KAGVTQTPRYLIKTRGQQVTLSCSPISGHRSVSWYQQTPGQGLQFLFEYFSETQRNKGNFPGRFSGRQFSNSRSEMNVSTLELGDSALYLCASMRVLGETQYFGPGTRLLVL.

This chain links TRBV28 with TRBJ1-2, with no clear D. With 7 bases removed from V and 0 bases from J, the gap between germline ends came to 12 bases. In germline, CDR1 is MDHEN, CDR2 SYDVKM. This CDR3 region has 14 residues. The CDR3 coding sequence is TGTGCCAGCAATCAAGAGGAGGCTAACTATGGCTACACCTTC. This translates into CASNQEEANYGYTF.

The chain carries TRBV27 and TRBJ1-1, with 10 bases lining up with TRBD1. This CDR3 spans 14 amino acids. Germline V lookup: CDR1 MNHEY, CDR2 SMNVEV (reference sequence). Unmatched junction bases numbered 7, after V lost 9 bases and J lost 3 bases. The CDR3 nucleotides read TGTGCCAGAACCGGGACAGGGGTGGACACTGAAGCTTTCTTT. Its protein product is CARTGTGVDTEAFF.

The chain carries TRBV6-1 and TRBJ1-5; TRBD1 matches at 12 bases. The germline gives CDR1 MNHNS, CDR2 SASEGT. The V gene end was trimmed by 4 bases and the J gene end by 3 bases; junction bases not matched to a gene: 10. This CDR3 is built from 18 residues. The CDR3 nucleotides are TGTGCCAGCAGTGGCGGGACAGGGGGCGTTAGAATCAATCAGCCCCAGCATTTT. Residues: CASSGGTGGVRINQPQHF.

The J gene is TRBJ1-4, the V gene TRBV5-1, with unresolved D. Germline values: CDR1 SGHRS, CDR2 YFSETQ. Between the trimmed V and J ends, which lost 0 bases and 8 bases, there was a span of 14 bases. The CDR3 is 15 residues long. The CDR3 DNA reads TGCGCCAGCAGCTTGGAAGGGCCGGCCGGAGAAAAACTGTTTTTT. The encoded protein is CASSLEGPAGEKLFF.

The chain couples TRBV5-1 to TRBJ2-7; 9 positions match TRBD2. The CDR3 is 15 amino acids. Germline assignment: CDR1 SGHRS and CDR2 YFSETQ. Trimming removed 3 bases from V and 7 bases from J; junction bases left unmatched: 11. The CDR3 protein is CASSWSGGRAEEQYF. The CDR3 bases are TGCGCCAGCAGCTGGTCGGGCGGGAGGGCCGAGGAGCAGTACTTC.

Concerning this clone: This same CDR3 is encoded by further DNA sequences in the sample. V is TRBV29-1 and J is TRBJ2-2; 10 bases match TRBD1. J was trimmed by 6 bases and V by 7 bases; bases with no gene match: 2. Germline lookup yields CDR1 SQVTM and CDR2 ANQGSEA. This CDR3 spans 12 amino acids. The CDR3 loop is CSGGTGAGELFF. CDR3 nucleotide sequence: TGCAGCGGGGGGACAGGGGCCGGGGAGCTGTTTTTT.

This chain connects TRBV28 to TRBJ2-7, with 13 bases fitting TRBD2. The CDR3 sequence is 15 residues long. Per germline, CDR1 MDHEN and CDR2 SYDVKM. V dropped 6 bases and J dropped 2; count of bases not matched to a gene: 4. The CDR3 sequence: CASRPGLAGAYEQYF. The DNA for the CDR3 is TGTGCCAGCAGACCTGGACTAGCGGGAGCCTACGAGCAGTACTTC.

The sample holds a few counts of this clone. This rearrangement joins TRBV15 to TRBJ1-5; a possible D gene is TRBD1 (5 bases). Germline CDR1 is LNHNV and CDR2 is YYDKDF (reference sequence). This CDR3 contains 16 residues. Deletions cut 1 base from V and 4 bases from J, with 14 bases between. The CDR3 bases are TGTGCCACCAGCAGAGGGGAAGGGACTCTTAATCAGCCCCAGCATTTT. This encodes CATSRGEGTLNQPQHF.

This clone has a count of ten or more. V is TRBV15 and J is TRBJ2-7; no definite D call. Germline assignment: CDR1 LNHNV and CDR2 YYDKDF (reference sequence). This CDR3 is built from 13 residues. V was clipped by 0 bases and J by 2 bases, with 5 bases between them. The CDR3 here is CATSRDATYEQYF. The CDR3, as DNA: TGTGCCACCAGCAGAGACGCTACCTACGAGCAGTACTTC. Drawing the rest from reference TRBV15 and TRBJ2-7, the complete variable domain is DAMVIQNPRYQVTQFGKPVTLSCSQTLNHNVMYWYQQKSSQAPKLLFHYYDKDFNNEADTPDNFQSRRPNTSFCFLDIRSPGLGDTAMYLCATSRDATYEQYFGPGTRLTVT.

The chain joins TRBV28 to TRBJ2-1; 7 positions match TRBD2. This CDR3 is built from 16 residues. V lost 6 bases and J lost 5; bases outside the gene matches: 13. Germline CDR1 is MDHEN and CDR2 is SYDVKM. The CDR3 sequence is CASRTMPQGLHNEQFF. The CDR3 DNA reads TGTGCCAGCAGGACCATGCCTCAGGGACTACACAATGAGCAGTTCTTC. The variable domain in full, completed from reference TRBV28 and TRBJ2-1, reads DVKVTQSSRYLVKRTGEKVFLECVQDMDHENMFWYRQDPGLGLRLIYFSYDVKMKEKGDIPEGYSVSREKKERFSLILESASTNQTSMYLCASRTMPQGLHNEQFFGPGTRLTVL.

CDR3 DNA: TGTGCCAGCAAGGCGGGAGCCGGCACAGATACGCAGTATTTT. This gives the protein CASKAGAGTDTQYF. The chain combines TRBV13 with TRBJ2-3; 7 nucleotides align to TRBD2. The V gene end was trimmed by 7 bases and the J gene end by 1 base; junction bases not matched to a gene: 5. The CDR3 runs to 14 residues. From germline, CDR1 is PRHDT and CDR2 FYEKMQ (reference sequence).

The genes are TRBV19 and TRBJ2-1, with 8 bases fitting TRBD1. From germline, CDR1 is LNHDA and CDR2 SQIVND (reference sequence). There are 14 residues in the CDR3. Losses at the gene ends were 9 bases for V and 4 bases for J; bases not matched to a gene: 8. CDR3 bases: TGTGCCAGCGGACAGGGCAACGAATACAATGAGCAGTTCTTC. Its protein product is CASGQGNEYNEQFF. The variable domain in full, completed from reference TRBV19 and TRBJ2-1, reads DGGITQSPKYLFRKEGQNVTLSCEQNLNHDAMYWYRQDPGQGLRLIYYSQIVNDFQKGDIAEGYSVSREKKESFPLTVTSAQKNPTAFYLCASGQGNEYNEQFFGPGTRLTVL.

The table lists this clone with a count of one. The chain links TRBV6-5 to TRBJ1-1; TRBD1 agrees at 9 bases. Germline V gives CDR1 MNHEY, CDR2 SVGAGI. The CDR3 has 14 amino acids. The ends lost 6 bases at V and 7 bases at J; junction bases unmatched: 9. In DNA, the CDR3 is TGTGCCAGCAGGAGGACAGGGGTTCGGGATGAAGCTTTCTTT. This sequence encodes CASRRTGVRDEAFF.

The chain joins TRBV5-6 to TRBJ2-1; either TRBD1 or TRBD2 may fit D (6 bases each). This CDR3 has 18 amino acids. With 0 bases removed from V and 4 bases from J, the gap between germline ends came to 20 bases. Per germline, CDR1 SGHDT and CDR2 YYEEEE. CDR3 in DNA: TGTGCCAGCAGCTTGGCGGCCGGGGGCGAGGGGGAATACAATGAGCAGTTCTTC. It codes for CASSLAAGGEGEYNEQFF.

V is TRBV5-4 and J is TRBJ1-1, with 7 bases aligning to TRBD1. The J segment lost 5 bases and the V segment lost 4 bases, leaving 8 bases of the junction unmatched. The germline CDR1 and CDR2 sequences are SGHNT and YYREEE (reference sequence). The CDR3 spans 14 residues. The CDR3 coding sequence is TGTGCCAGCAGCCCCCAGACAGGGAGGACTGAAGCTTTCTTT. This codes for CASSPQTGRTEAFF.

The rearrangement uses TRBV19 and TRBJ1-5, with D uncertain. The CDR3 runs to 16 residues. Trimming removed 3 bases from V and 6 bases from J, with 18 bases in between. Germline CDR1 LNHDA, CDR2 SQIVND (reference sequence). The CDR3 DNA is TGTGCCAGTAGTATCCCTGGGCGAGGCCGGGGTCAGCCCCAGCATTTT. Encoded protein: CASSIPGRGRGQPQHF.